The source of this T cell receptor (beta chain) is a study of blood T cell repertoires in COVID-19. About the research overall: From the United States, Italy and Spain came samples of acute and convalescent COVID-19.

The study recruited people aged roughly 18 to 100 years across more than 20 US areas. Symptom resolution, clearance, or two negative PCRs marked the recovered donors of Cohort 3. The V segment lost 6 bases and the J segment 0 bases; nucleotides outside the gene matches: 5. The CDR3 extends over 16 amino acids. Germline V lookup: CDR1 MRHNA, CDR2 SNTAGT. As originally analysed: Amplifying reference gene primers gave estimates of nucleated cell counts. Profiled with immunoSEQ multiplex PCR; TCRdb holds only in-frame clones, not every one. V and J calls and clone size are as listed in that table; D and trimming were resolved from the DNA. The sample holds about 500,000 clones; 75% to 90% are singletons and the top ten take 0.7%.

The genes are TRBV6-4 and TRBJ1-6; 7 bases map to TRBD1. The sequenced material came from PBMCs or T cells enriched from blood (not recorded which). The receptor comes from a woman aged 18-29 years who had recovered from COVID-19. The CDR3 DNA follows: TGTGCCAGCAGCCTACAGGGGAGCTCCTATAATTCACCCCTCCACTTT. Amino acid sequence: CASSLQGSSYNSPLHF.